The source of this TCR beta chain is a study of blood T cell repertoires in COVID-19. For the study at large: Researchers got acute and convalescent COVID-19 samples from the United States, Italy and Spain. The cDNA or gDNA used as material had been derived from T cells, B-cell-depleted T cells, or PBMCs.

This clone has only a few counts. Source study methods: How many nucleated cells were present was estimated from reference gene primer amplification. Libraries were prepared by immunoSEQ multiplex PCR; TCRdb keeps only in-frame clonotypes and omits some of them. The D gene and trimming were derived from the DNA, and the V and J assignments and clone size from that table. The data contain 200,000 to 300,000 clones, around 90% of them singletons. The CDR3 totals 14 residues. V lost 6 bases, J lost 5 bases, and 17 bases lay in between. CDR1 is SGHDT, CDR2 YYEEEE, per germline. Sequenced: peripheral blood. The sequence was obtained from a man in his 60s who had recovered from COVID-19. The rearrangement links TRBV5-6 to TRBJ1-1, with D maybe TRBD1 (6 bases). The CDR3 bases are TGTGCCAGCACCCTTTCAGGGGAGCGGACTGAAGCTTTCTTT. Translating it yields CASTLSGERTEAFF.